This T cell receptor (beta chain) came from a study of T cell repertoires in cytomegalovirus infection. The wider study: Indications of both CMV infection and matching HLA type were provided by public TCR beta signatures. Whole-study results and caveats: Totalled public TCR beta family frequency picked out people who carried CMV plus the relevant HLA. HLA-C-restricted CMV-specific TCR beta clonotypes were dominant in the ex vivo response.

V was trimmed by 8 bases and J by 6 bases, leaving 18 bases between them. The germline gives CDR1 MNHEY, CDR2 SVGEGT. The CDR3 length is 14 residues. There are a few counts of this clonotype. Antigen specificity is unknown. TCRdb used MiXCR to reprocess the reads, holding one entry per CDR3 protein. The data contain 170,000 or so distinct CDR3 sequences, over 13% of them singletons. The chain links TRBV6-2 or TRBV6-3 to TRBJ2-3; maybe TRBD2 (6 bases). Material: PBMCs. The TCR comes from a human donor in good health (CMV status not recorded). Some clones in this sample may be carry-over from other donors' samples. The CDR3 loop is CASLRGTRGDTQYF. The CDR3 DNA reads TGTGCCAGCCTTCGGGGGACCCGGGGGGATACGCAGTATTTT.